One and the same sample provided the 25 T cell receptor beta chains below, sequenced in a study of regulatory T cells in long-lasting Graves disease. Relying on iRepertoire HTBI primers and Arm-PCR of CDR3 regions, the team built TCR beta libraries. TCRdb processed the multiplex PCR reads anew with MiXCR; each CDR3 protein has one entry. The repertoire holds a few hundred thousand distinct CDR3 sequences, with 13% as singletons. The time point: newly diagnosed GD, antithyroid drugs for less than 3 months. TCR sequences were obtained from RNA taken from PBMCs. These data were also filed under a second study, of T cells in Graves' hyperthyroidism and ophthalmopathy.

Specimen: peripheral blood mononuclear cells (PBMCs), collected at new diagnosis, from a patient treated with antithyroid drugs. These receptors originate from a young man with Graves disease.

This clonotype has ten or more counts. This chain connects TRBV12-3 or TRBV12-4 to TRBJ2-3; D ambiguous. This CDR3 has 15 residues. Trimming left V 2 bases short and J 6 bases short, with 15 bases between. The CDR3 DNA reads as TGTGCCAGCAGTTTATCGAAGGCCGTAGTGGATACGCAGTATTTT. Translating it yields CASSLSKAVVDTQYF.

There are many counts of this clonotype. This CDR3 reads CASRDGNTEAFF. The CDR3 DNA is TGTGCCAGCAGGGACGGGAACACTGAAGCTTTCTTT. The rearrangement links TRBV12-3 or TRBV12-4 to TRBJ1-1; no clear D. Deletions cut 6 bases from V and 1 base from J, with 6 bases between. The CDR3 contains 12 residues.

This clonotype was seen many times. V is TRBV2 and J is TRBJ2-7, with unresolved D. The CDR3 runs 13 residues. The V end lost 7 bases, the J end lost 2 bases, and 12 bases lay between the germline ends. Germline V gives CDR1 SNHLY, CDR2 FYNNEI. The CDR3 loop reads CASNGPLTYEQYF. The CDR3 DNA follows: TGTGCCAGCAATGGGCCTCTCACCTACGAGCAGTACTTC.

This clonotype showed up many times. Given the absence of the conserved phenylalanine or tryptophan at the CDR3 end, a read error is likely. The gene calls are TRBV7-2 and TRBJ2-1; unclear D gene. CDR3 length: 12 amino acids. Germline V gene sequence: CDR1 SGHTA, CDR2 FQGNSA. Deletions cut 1 base from V and 3 bases from J, with 1 base between. The CDR3 sequence is CASSLVYNEQFL. As DNA, the CDR3 is TGTGCCAGCAGCTTAGTCTACAATGAGCAGTTCCTC.

The chain uses TRBV18 and TRBJ1-4; 7 bases are shared with TRBD1. CDR3 length equals 14 residues. In germline, CDR1 is KGHSH, CDR2 LQKENI. V lost 2 bases and J lost 7; bases outside the gene matches: 4. The CDR3 region is CASSPTGDSEKLFF. The CDR3 DNA reads TGTGCCAGCTCACCAACCGGGGACAGTGAAAAACTGTTTTTT.

A few counts support this clonotype. The chain uses TRBV27 and TRBJ2-7, with 11 bases fitting TRBD1. The CDR3 loop spans 15 amino acids. Trimming cost V 6 bases and J 4 bases; bases outside gene matches: 8. In germline, CDR1 is MNHEY, CDR2 SMNVEV (reference sequence). The CDR3 here is CASRRGTGGFYEQYF. CDR3 nucleotides: TGTGCCAGCAGACGGGGGACAGGGGGGTTTTACGAGCAGTACTTC.

This clonotype was detected many times. This chain links TRBV12-3 or TRBV12-4 with TRBJ1-1; 7 bases are a match to TRBD1. This CDR3 has 13 residues. V gave up 0 bases and J gave up 10 bases; unmatched junction bases: 5. The CDR3 is CASSLAYRGRAFF. CDR3 nucleotides: TGTGCCAGCAGTTTAGCCTACAGGGGTCGAGCTTTCTTT.

This clonotype was picked up many times. The CDR3 DNA reads as TGTGCCAGCAGTGAAGAGGGGTCTTTCAATCAGCCCCAGCATTTT. This translates into CASSEEGSFNQPQHF. The chain is built from TRBV2 and TRBJ1-5, with D possibly matching TRBD1 (5 bases). The CDR3 covers 15 residues. Trimming left V 1 base short and J 3 bases short, with 10 bases between. Germline V CDR1 and CDR2: SNHLY, FYNNEI.

The chain joins TRBV5-1 to TRBJ2-2, with D perhaps TRBD2 (6 bases). Germline loops: CDR1 SGHRS, CDR2 YFSETQ. V was cut by 4 bases and J by 1 base, with 11 bases left in between. The CDR3 consists of 15 residues. CDR3 DNA sequence: TGCGCCAGCAGCCCCGCCGGGGGGAACACCGGGGAGCTGTTTTTT. It translates to CASSPAGGNTGELFF.

The rearrangement links TRBV19 to TRBJ1-6; 9 nucleotides line up with TRBD1. CDR1 is LNHDA and CDR2 is SQIVND in the germline V gene (reference sequence). The CDR3 contains 15 residues. V was pared by 7 bases and J by 6 bases, with 7 bases of the junction left unmatched. The CDR3 is CASTAGTGTNSPLHF. The CDR3 DNA reads TGTGCCAGTACCGCCGGGACAGGGACTAATTCACCCCTCCACTTT.

This clonotype was recorded many times. The rearrangement joins TRBV2 to TRBJ2-6, with D unclear. CDR3 length equals 15 residues. In germline, CDR1 is SNHLY, CDR2 FYNNEI. Trimming took off 6 bases at V and 1 base at J, with 10 bases between the two ends. The DNA of the CDR3 is TGTGCCAGCAGCAAGAGATCATCTGGGGCCAACGTCCTGACTTTC. This codes for CASSKRSSGANVLTF.

This clonotype was seen a handful of times. This chain connects TRBV24-1 to TRBJ1-2, with 9 bases lining up with TRBD1. The length of the CDR3 is 14 residues. The V gene end was trimmed by 7 bases and the J gene end by 3 bases; junction bases not matched to a gene: 5. In germline, CDR1 is KGHDR, CDR2 SFDVKD. CDR3 residues: CATSHRGRDYGYTF. CDR3 nucleotides: TGTGCCACCAGCCACAGGGGGCGCGACTATGGCTACACCTTC.

This clonotype has only a few counts. The chain recombines TRBV29-1 with TRBJ2-7; weak D call: TRBD2 (5 bases). Trimming stripped 5 bases from V and 1 base from J, with 12 bases between. The CDR3 has 13 residues. Germline CDR1 is SQVTM and CDR2 is ANQGSEA. CDR3 sequence reads: CSVLLARSYEQYF. The CDR3 bases are TGCAGCGTTTTGCTAGCAAGATCCTACGAGCAGTACTTC.

The chain carries TRBV5-1 and TRBJ2-1, with D hard to call. Per germline, CDR1 SGHRS and CDR2 YFSETQ. V was shortened by 0 bases and J by 5 bases, with 15 bases between the two germline ends. This CDR3 region has 16 residues. DNA for the CDR3: TGCGCCAGCAGCTTGGCCTATCTGACTTTAAACAATGAGCAGTTCTTC. Protein: CASSLAYLTLNNEQFF.

CDR3 loop: CASRHRDSVTQYF. The DNA for the CDR3 is TGTGCCAGCAGGCACCGGGACTCAGTAACGCAGTATTTT. The chain carries TRBV6-1 and TRBJ2-3, with D maybe TRBD2 (6 bases). The CDR3 is 13 amino acids. The V gene's germline CDR1 is MNHNS and CDR2 SASEGT. The V gene lost 6 bases and the J gene lost 9 bases, with 16 bases spanning the gap.

The table lists this clonotype with many counts. V is TRBV28 and J is TRBJ2-3; D assignment may be TRBD1 or TRBD2 (5 bases each). V was pared by 6 bases and J by 4 bases, with 14 bases between. The CDR3 length is 14 residues. Germline assignment: CDR1 MDHEN and CDR2 SYDVKM. For the CDR3, the DNA is TGTGCCAGCAGCCTCGGGACGGCTGCAGATACGCAGTATTTT. Its translation is CASSLGTAADTQYF.

At least ten counts were recorded for this clonotype. V usage is TRBV6-4 and J usage is TRBJ1-1, with D hard to call. Germline V lookup: CDR1 MRHNA, CDR2 SNTAGT. V was clipped by 5 bases and J by 0 bases, with 7 bases between them. The CDR3 consists of 13 residues. CDR3 nucleotides: TGTGCCAGCAGTCATGTACTGAACACTGAAGCTTTCTTT. Translated: CASSHVLNTEAFF.

As concerns this clonotype: The CDR3 does not close with the conserved phenylalanine or tryptophan, likely indicating a read error. The chain couples TRBV6-2 or TRBV6-3 to TRBJ1-1; no definite D call. CDR3 length: 15 amino acids. V lost 2 bases and J 1 base, leaving 11 bases between the germline ends. Germline CDR1 is MNHEY and CDR2 is SVGEGT. DNA of the CDR3: TGTGCCAGCAGTTACCGGATCGGGAGGAACACTGAAGCTTTCCTT. This encodes CASSYRIGRNTEAFL.

This clonotype showed up many times. The CDR3 loop reads CASRGLAGLYNEQFF. CDR3 sequence (DNA): TGTGCCAGCAGGGGACTAGCGGGACTGTACAATGAGCAGTTCTTC. The rearrangement links TRBV2 to TRBJ2-1, with 13 bases fitting TRBD2. The ends lost 6 bases at V and 4 bases at J; junction bases unmatched: 3. The CDR3 has 15 amino acids. Germline V gene sequence: CDR1 SNHLY, CDR2 FYNNEI. The whole variable domain, filled in from reference TRBV2 and TRBJ2-1, reads EPEVTQTPSHQVTQMGQEVILRCVPISNHLYFYWYRQILGQKVEFLVSFYNNEISEKSEIFDDQFSVERPDGSNFTLKIRSTKLEDSAMYFCASRGLAGLYNEQFFGPGTRLTVL.

This clonotype was seen repeatedly, ten times or more. In DNA, the CDR3 is TGTGCCAGCAGTCCCGGGACAGGGTTCTACGAGCAGTACTTC. It yields the protein CASSPGTGFYEQYF. The chain combines TRBV27 with TRBJ2-7; 9 bases map to TRBD1. This CDR3 comprises 14 residues. After removal of 5 bases from V and 3 bases from J, the junction contained 5 bases not matched to a gene. Germline V gives CDR1 MNHEY, CDR2 SMNVEV (reference sequence).

About this clonotype itself: This sequence is one base from a far larger clone and is likely a read error. The chain is built from TRBV2 and TRBJ2-1, with 13 bases fitting TRBD2. Per germline, CDR1 SNHLY and CDR2 FYNNEI. The CDR3 has 15 residues. For the CDR3, the DNA is TGTGCCAGCAGTGGGACTAGCGGGAGTCGGGAGACCCGGTACTTC. It codes for CASSGTSGSRETRYF. Full variable domain (remainder filled in from reference TRBV2 and TRBJ2-1): EPEVTQTPSHQVTQMGQEVILRCVPISNHLYFYWYRQILGQKVEFLVSFYNNEISEKSEIFDDQFSVERPDGSNFTLKIRSTKLEDSAMYFCASSGTSGSRETRYFGPGTRLTVL.

In its sample, this clonotype was seen once. The genes are TRBV28 and TRBJ2-5; D is possibly TRBD1 (6 bases). The V end lost 3 bases, the J end lost 5 bases, and 10 bases lay between the germline ends. CDR3 length: 13 residues. Germline V lookup: CDR1 MDHEN, CDR2 SYDVKM. The CDR3 DNA sequence: TGTGCCAGCAGTTTTAACAGGGTCGAGACCCAGTACTTC. Encoded protein: CASSFNRVETQYF.

This clonotype was seen more than once but under ten times. The rearrangement joins TRBV30 to TRBJ1-6; a weak D match, TRBD1 (6 bases). With 3 bases removed from V and 6 bases from J, the gap between germline ends came to 9 bases. The CDR3 is 13 residues long. In germline, CDR1 is GTSNPN, CDR2 SVGIG (reference sequence). The CDR3 DNA reads TGTGCCTGGAGAGGACAGACTAATTCACCCCTCCACTTT. Its protein is CAWRGQTNSPLHF.

The rearrangement uses TRBV20-1 and TRBJ2-1; TRBD1 might be the D (7 bases). The CDR3 extends over 13 amino acids. Germline V lookup: CDR1 DFQATT, CDR2 SNEGSKA (reference sequence). Trimming left V 1 base short and J 9 bases short, with 13 bases between. DNA of the CDR3: TGCAGTGCTAGAGCGGACAGGAGGGCTGAGCAGTTCTTC. Its protein is CSARADRRAEQFF.

This rearrangement joins TRBV29-1 to TRBJ2-7; D is ambiguous. The CDR3 is 11 amino acids. Germline-derived CDR1 and CDR2 are SQVTM and ANQGSEA. Trimming pared 6 bases from V and 5 bases from J, leaving 11 bases between. The CDR3 DNA sequence: TGCAGCGTCACTGATACACACGAGCAGTACTTC. Translated: CSVTDTHEQYF.